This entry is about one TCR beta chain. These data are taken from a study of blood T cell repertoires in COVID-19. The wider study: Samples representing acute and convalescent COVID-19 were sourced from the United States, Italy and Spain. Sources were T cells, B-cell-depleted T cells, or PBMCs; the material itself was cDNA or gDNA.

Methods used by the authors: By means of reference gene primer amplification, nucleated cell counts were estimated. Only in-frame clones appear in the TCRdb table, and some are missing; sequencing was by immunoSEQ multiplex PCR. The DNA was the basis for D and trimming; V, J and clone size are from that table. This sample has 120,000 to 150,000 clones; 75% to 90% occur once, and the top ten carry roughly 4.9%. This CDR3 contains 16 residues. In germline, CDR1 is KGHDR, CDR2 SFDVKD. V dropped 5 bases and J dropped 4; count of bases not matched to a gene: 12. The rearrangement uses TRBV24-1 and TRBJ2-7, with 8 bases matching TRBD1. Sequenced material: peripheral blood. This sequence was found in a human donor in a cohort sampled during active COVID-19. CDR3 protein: CATSAPGTGGGYEQYF. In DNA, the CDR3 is TGTGCCACCAGTGCCCCCGGGACAGGCGGTGGGTACGAGCAGTACTTC.